This TCR beta chain was observed in a study of tumor and adjacent non-tumor tissue in lung cancer. Looking at the study overall: Patients comprised approximately eleven adenocarcinoma, a couple of squamous cell carcinoma and 1 small cell lung cancer. Study-wide results and limits: Significantly higher TCR diversity was found in tumor than normal lung. In normal lung, the top 100 clones were significantly more dominant than in tumor.

The library came from three nested PCR rounds adapted from ARM-PCR protocols. Each CDR3 protein gets one entry after TCRdb re-called the multiplex PCR reads with MiXCR. Among 200,000 or so distinct CDR3 sequences listed, 60% to 85% were seen once. Of note for this clonotype: Its antigen is not identified.

The CDR3 runs 14 residues. CDR1 and CDR2 from the germline V gene are SEHNR and FQNEAQ (reference sequence). Trimming removed 5 bases at V and 4 bases at J, with 13 bases between. The template was RNA from unsorted bulk tissue. Chemotherapy-naive patients with new lung cancer underwent thoracic surgery in China, August–November 2014. The sequencing sample was made of lung tumor tissue. The chain couples TRBV7-9 to TRBJ2-3; D is ambiguous. This sequence originates from a man in his sixties with non-small cell lung cancer. CDR3 coding DNA: TGTGCCAGCAGCCTACCCCTTGGGGCAGATACGCAGTATTTT. Protein product: CASSLPLGADTQYF.